Following are 19 T cell receptor beta chains from one sample sequenced in a study of early T cells in non-severe SARS-CoV-2 infection. TCRdb re-derived calls from the 5' RACE reads in MiXCR, one entry per CDR3 protein. The profile shows about 94,000 distinct CDR3 sequences, roughly 13% of them singletons. Sequences were obtained from whole blood. These receptor sequences come from an adult who was a healthcare worker with PCR-confirmed SARS-CoV-2 infection or an uninfected control (not recorded which).

In this sample, this clonotype turned up many times. CDR3 in amino acids: CASSPTTSGGAGGDEQFF. As DNA, the CDR3 is TGTGCCAGCTCACCCACGACTAGCGGGGGGGCCGGAGGCGATGAGCAGTTCTTC. The V and J genes are TRBV18 and TRBJ2-1, with 14 bases fitting TRBD2. CDR3 size: 18 residues. V gave up 3 bases and J gave up 8 bases; unmatched junction bases: 12. Per the germline V gene, CDR1 is KGHSH and CDR2 is LQKENI.

This clonotype was seen ten or more times. The J gene is TRBJ1-1, the V gene TRBV7-6, with D unresolved. CDR1 and CDR2 (germline): SGHVS, FNYEAQ. V lost 5 bases and J 2 bases, leaving 9 bases between the germline ends. CDR3 length equals 13 residues. The CDR3 loop is CASSPGINTEAFF. The CDR3 coding sequence is TGTGCCAGCAGCCCGGGCATTAACACTGAAGCTTTCTTT.

This clonotype was found many times. The chain joins TRBV5-6 to TRBJ1-1, with TRBD1 matching over 7 bases. Germline CDR1 reads SGHDT; CDR2 reads YYEEEE. J gave up 6 bases and V 0 bases, and 5 bases lay outside the gene matches. The CDR3 length is 14 residues. CDR3 region: CASSLGQGGPEAFF. The CDR3 coding sequence is TGTGCCAGCAGCTTGGGACAGGGAGGACCTGAAGCTTTCTTT.

The rearrangement links TRBV29-1 to TRBJ2-7; D possibly corresponds to TRBD1 (5 bases). This CDR3 is built from 11 residues. Trimming took off 7 bases at V and 3 bases at J, with 10 bases between the two ends. CDR1 SQVTM and CDR2 ANQGSEA come from the germline V gene. The CDR3: CSALGDYEQYF. CDR3 bases: TGCAGCGCCCTAGGGGACTACGAGCAGTACTTC.

This clonotype was seen at least ten times. CDR3 in DNA: TGCGCCAGCAGCCAAGTACGGCAGTCCGACTACGAGCAGTACTTC. Residues: CASSQVRQSDYEQYF. The V call is TRBV4-1, the J call TRBJ2-7, with no clear D. V gave up 1 base and J gave up 3 bases, with 13 bases separating them. The CDR3 contains 15 residues. Looked up from germline, CDR1 is MGHRA and CDR2 is YSYEKL.

This clonotype came up many times. The rearrangement joins TRBV25-1 to TRBJ2-5, with D possibly matching TRBD1 (5 bases). Trimming took off 6 bases at V and 5 bases at J, with 16 bases between the two ends. The CDR3 is made up of 14 amino acids. Germline V gene lookup returns CDR1 MGHDK and CDR2 SYGVNS. The CDR3 region has the DNA TGTGCCAGCAGCATGGACATAATAGGGGAGACCCAGTACTTC. This codes for CASSMDIIGETQYF.

This chain uses TRBV3-1 with TRBJ2-6, with D perhaps matching TRBD2 (6 bases). Germline CDR1 and CDR2: LGHDT and YNNKEL (reference sequence). The CDR3 is 15 residues long. V shed 6 bases and J shed 1 base, with 10 bases lying between them. The CDR3 DNA reads as TGTGCCAGCAGACTAGCTGGGTCTGGGGCCAACGTCCTGACTTTC. Translated, it gives CASRLAGSGANVLTF.

This chain links TRBV11-2 with TRBJ1-4; D is unresolved. V was clipped by 2 bases and J by 5 bases, with 9 bases between them. The CDR3 is 14 amino acids. Germline CDR1 SGHAT, CDR2 FQNNGV. The CDR3 DNA sequence: TGTGCCAGCAGCTTAAAACTGATGAATGAAAAACTGTTTTTT. It is translated as CASSLKLMNEKLFF.

This chain links TRBV20-1 with TRBJ2-1; D may match TRBD1 or TRBD2 (5 bases each). V gave up 6 bases and J gave up 9 bases, with 24 bases separating them. CDR1 and CDR2 (germline): DFQATT, SNEGSKA (reference sequence). The length of the CDR3 is 15 residues. In DNA, the CDR3 is TGCAGTGCCGCGACAGCAAATCACCCGGCGGGTGAGCAGTTCTTC. Its translation is CSAATANHPAGEQFF.

The chain employs TRBV27 and TRBJ1-4, with 10 nucleotides matching TRBD1. V was clipped by 2 bases and J by 8 bases; unmatched bases: 5. Germline values: CDR1 MNHEY, CDR2 SMNVEV (reference sequence). The CDR3 loop spans 15 amino acids. The CDR3 loop is CASSLLGQGKEKLFF. The CDR3 DNA sequence: TGTGCCAGCAGTTTACTGGGACAGGGGAAAGAAAAACTGTTTTTT.

V and J are TRBV20-1 and TRBJ1-2; 7 bases align to TRBD1. Germline V gene lookup returns CDR1 DFQATT and CDR2 SNEGSKA (reference sequence). J lost 4 bases, V lost 1 base, and 0 bases had no gene match. This CDR3 region has 12 residues. The DNA of the CDR3 is TGCAGTGCTAGAGCAGGGGGCTATGGCTACACCTTC. This codes for CSARAGGYGYTF.

In this sample, this clonotype turned up many times. The chain recombines TRBV10-3 with TRBJ1-1; tentatively, D is TRBD1 (6 bases). CDR3 length: 13 residues. CDR1 is ENHRY and CDR2 is SYGVKD in the germline V gene. The ends were cut back, 2 bases at V and 4 bases at J, with 8 bases in the middle. The CDR3 protein is CAISEDRSTEAFF. The DNA for the CDR3 is TGTGCCATCAGTGAGGACAGGAGCACTGAAGCTTTCTTT.

The V gene is TRBV10-3, the J gene TRBJ2-7; TRBD1 matches 7 bases. The germline V gene has CDR1 ENHRY and CDR2 SYGVKD. With V trimmed by 8 bases and J by 2 bases, 6 bases remained unmatched. CDR3 length: 13 residues. The CDR3 loop reads CAIRDSSPYEQYF. The CDR3 coding sequence is TGTGCCATCCGGGACAGCAGTCCCTACGAGCAGTACTTC.

This clonotype was found a few times. The CDR3 is CSASQQGAGYEQYF. The CDR3 coding sequence is TGCAGTGCTAGCCAACAGGGGGCTGGCTACGAGCAGTACTTC. This sequence joins TRBV20-1 and TRBJ2-7, with 9 nucleotides matching TRBD1. CDR1 is DFQATT, CDR2 SNEGSKA, per germline (reference sequence). The trim removed 3 bases at V and 3 bases at J, leaving 6 bases unmatched. The CDR3 sequence is 14 residues long.

This clonotype occurred many times. The CDR3 DNA is TGTGCCACCAGCAGATCCGAGATCGCGGCCCAGTACTTC. This translates into CATSRSEIAAQYF. V is TRBV15 and J is TRBJ2-5; D not certain. V lost 2 bases and J lost 9, with 13 bases in between. Germline V gene lookup returns CDR1 LNHNV and CDR2 YYDKDF (reference sequence). CDR3 length: 13 amino acids.

This clonotype has a handful of counts. This chain links TRBV29-1 with TRBJ2-5; D is uncertain. This CDR3 is built from 10 residues. Trimming removed 7 bases from V and 3 bases from J, with 6 bases in between. The V gene's germline CDR1 is SQVTM and CDR2 ANQGSEA. The CDR3 coding sequence is TGCAGCGCCGGAGAAGAGACCCAGTACTTC. It is translated as CSAGEETQYF.

To note about this clonotype: A read error is possible here, since a much larger clone lies one base away. V gene TRBV6-2 or TRBV6-3 combines with J gene TRBJ2-3; D is unresolved. There are 12 residues in the CDR3. Germline CDR1 reads MNHEY; CDR2 reads SVGEGT. CDR3: CARSFHTDTQYF. The CDR3, as DNA: TGTGCCAGGAGTTTTCACACAGATACGCAGTATTTT.

The V and J genes are TRBV29-1 and TRBJ2-7; TRBD2 agrees at 7 bases. The germline CDR1 and CDR2 sequences are SQVTM and ANQGSEA. The CDR3 is made up of 13 amino acids. V was clipped by 4 bases and J by 1 base; unmatched bases: 4. The CDR3 reads CSVGPRGSYEQYF. CDR3 in DNA: TGCAGCGTTGGGCCGCGGGGGTCCTACGAGCAGTACTTC.

The chain links TRBV27 to TRBJ1-1; 7 bases map to TRBD1. V shed 8 bases and J 1 base; nucleotides not matched to a gene: 13. The CDR3 totals 16 residues. Germline V gives CDR1 MNHEY, CDR2 SMNVEV (reference sequence). The CDR3 here is CASAERGLRPNTEAFF. The DNA for the CDR3 is TGTGCCAGCGCTGAAAGGGGGCTTCGGCCGAACACTGAAGCTTTCTTT.